The 24 T cell receptor beta chains presented below share a single source sample, sequenced in a study of long-term antiretroviral therapy in people with HIV. Sequencing relied on immunoSEQ assay v3.0, run at survey level. Repertoires were generated with immunoSEQ multiplex PCR, while TCRdb's copy carries only in-frame clones and drops some. The sample has fewer than 30,000 clones; just under 85% are singletons. The material sequenced was unsorted PBMCs, taken 0.7 years before starting antiretroviral therapy. Receptors originate from a man between 25 and 39 years old with HIV.

The chain joins TRBV6-1 to TRBJ1-3; 8 nucleotides match TRBD1. V lost 7 bases and J lost 0; bases outside the gene matches: 5. Germline V gene lookup returns CDR1 MNHNS and CDR2 SASEGT. The CDR3 totals 15 residues. CDR3 in DNA: TGTGCCAGCACCCGGACAGGGTCCTCTGGAAACACCATATATTTT. This gives the protein CASTRTGSSGNTIYF.

V and J are TRBV30 and TRBJ2-1, with 14 nucleotides matching TRBD2. V lost 1 base to trimming and J lost 4 bases; unmatched junction nucleotides: 6. Germline-derived CDR1 and CDR2 are GTSNPN and SVGIG (reference sequence). The CDR3 has 17 amino acids. The CDR3 DNA reads as TGTGCCTGGAGTGGACTAGCGGGGGGGCATAAGTACAATGAGCAGTTCTTC. Protein product: CAWSGLAGGHKYNEQFF.

This chain connects TRBV7-6 to TRBJ1-4; D remains unclear. V was pared by 10 bases and J by 6 bases, with 15 bases between. Per the germline V gene, CDR1 is SGHVS and CDR2 is FNYEAQ. The CDR3 is 13 amino acids. The CDR3 sequence: CATSEGSYEKLFF. In DNA, the CDR3 is TGTGCCACAAGCGAGGGAAGTTATGAAAAACTGTTTTTT.

The chain employs TRBV9 and TRBJ2-1; 7 bases fit TRBD2. This CDR3 is 16 amino acids long. Germline assignment: CDR1 SGDLS and CDR2 YYNGEE. V trimming: 4 bases; J trimming: 12 bases; junction bases outside the gene matches: 19. The DNA of the CDR3 is TGTGCCAGCAGCCCTCGGGGGAGGGGCCCCTCGAGTGCGCAGTTCTTC. Protein product: CASSPRGRGPSSAQFF.

This clone was observed a handful of times. This rearrangement joins TRBV9 to TRBJ1-4; TRBD1 matches 9 bases. This CDR3 comprises 14 residues. The germline V gene has CDR1 SGDLS and CDR2 YYNGEE. The V and J ends lost 4 bases and 11 bases, in that order; junction bases with no gene match: 9. The CDR3 loop is CASSSTGGARKLFF. In DNA, the CDR3 is TGTGCCAGCAGCTCCACAGGGGGCGCGAGGAAACTGTTTTTT.

The chain combines TRBV5-1 with TRBJ1-1, with D maybe TRBD1 (6 bases). CDR1 SGHRS and CDR2 YFSETQ come from the germline V gene. V gave up 3 bases and J gave up 4 bases, with 19 bases separating them. The CDR3 covers 16 residues. The CDR3 DNA reads TGCGCCAGCAGCTGGGTTGGGGGCCGAATGGGCACTGAAGCTTTCTTT. It yields the protein CASSWVGGRMGTEAFF.

This chain links TRBV25-1 with TRBJ2-7; no firm D call. Trimming left V 5 bases short and J 2 bases short, with 10 bases between. The CDR3 has 13 residues. Germline lookup yields CDR1 MGHDK and CDR2 SYGVNS. In nucleotides, the CDR3 is TGTGCCAGCAGTTCCTCCCACGCCTACGAGCAGTACTTC. Residues: CASSSSHAYEQYF.

V is TRBV6-6 and J is TRBJ1-2; unclear D gene. V dropped 2 bases and J dropped 6 bases, with 7 bases sitting between them. The CDR3 is 12 residues long. The germline CDR1 and CDR2 sequences are MNHNY and SVGAGI (reference sequence). The CDR3 DNA is TGTGCCAGCAGTTACGAAGGGAATGGCTACACCTTC. Protein: CASSYEGNGYTF.

V is TRBV7-2 and J is TRBJ2-2, with D unclear. The germline V gene encodes CDR1 SGHTA and CDR2 FQGNSA. The CDR3 consists of 15 residues. Trimming removed 5 bases at V and 0 bases at J, with 10 bases between. DNA for the CDR3: TGTGCCAGCAGCCTCGGCGGAACGAACACCGGGGAGCTGTTTTTT. It is translated as CASSLGGTNTGELFF.

Sample share makes this clone medium-sized. Here the CDR3 reads CASSQLQQGAPYEQYF. The CDR3, as DNA: TGCGCCAGCAGCCAACTTCAGCAGGGGGCACCCTACGAGCAGTACTTC. V gene TRBV4-3 combines with J gene TRBJ2-7; 8 bases align to TRBD1. With V trimmed by 2 bases and J by 2 bases, 8 bases remained unmatched. The CDR3 totals 16 residues. CDR1 and CDR2 from the germline V gene are LGHNA and YSLEER.

The chain combines TRBV19 with TRBJ2-5; 9 positions agree with TRBD1. Germline CDR1 LNHDA, CDR2 SQIVND (reference sequence). J lost 6 bases, V lost 7 bases, and 12 bases had no gene match. The length of the CDR3 is 15 residues. This CDR3 is CASNAGGGQGKTQYF. The CDR3 coding sequence is TGTGCCAGTAACGCAGGGGGGGGACAGGGAAAGACCCAGTACTTC.

This chain connects TRBV9 to TRBJ2-3, with D hard to call. The germline V and J ends were trimmed by 2 bases and 12 bases, with 16 bases remaining between them. CDR1 is SGDLS and CDR2 is YYNGEE in the germline V gene. This CDR3 spans 13 amino acids. CDR3 region: CASSVGRLAAQYF. CDR3 DNA sequence: TGTGCCAGCAGCGTTGGCCGGCTCGCCGCCCAGTATTTT.

This clone was seen just once. This chain connects TRBV30 to TRBJ1-1; D is undetermined. Trimming stripped 6 bases from V and 2 bases from J, with 13 bases between. The CDR3 is 13 residues long. Per the germline V gene, CDR1 is GTSNPN and CDR2 is SVGIG (reference sequence). CDR3 residues: CACSREVNTEAFF. For the CDR3, the DNA is TGTGCCTGTTCCAGAGAGGTAAACACTGAAGCTTTCTTT. The whole variable domain, remainder taken from reference TRBV30 and TRBJ1-1, is SQTIHQWPATLVQPVGSPLSLECTVEGTSNPNLYWYRQAAGRGLQLLFYSVGIGQISSEVPQNLSASRPQDRQFILSSKKLLLSDSGFYLCACSREVNTEAFFGQGTRLTVV.

J is TRBJ1-2 and V is TRBV28, with 8 bases lining up with TRBD1. The CDR3 sequence is 14 residues long. Germline-derived CDR1 and CDR2 are MDHEN and SYDVKM. The junction had 4 bases not matched to a gene; V was cut back by 3 bases and J by 4 bases. Here the CDR3 DNA reads TGTGCCAGCAGTTTCGCAGGGGGCGGCTATGGCTACACCTTC. This encodes CASSFAGGGYGYTF.

The rearrangement uses TRBV21-1 and TRBJ2-3; the table's D call, TRBD2, has no DNA check behind it. TRBV21-1 is annotated as a pseudogene. This CDR3 has 18 amino acids. This chain's CDR3 is CASSKVSSEVGSTDTQYF. The CDR3 DNA reads TGTGCCAGCAGCAAAGTTTCTAGTGAGGTAGGTAGCACAGATACGCAGTATTTT.

The chain combines TRBV27 with TRBJ1-1; D is unclear. There are 13 residues in the CDR3. Between the trimmed V and J ends, which lost 3 bases and 1 base, there was a span of 6 bases. Germline CDR1 and CDR2: MNHEY and SMNVEV (reference sequence). CDR3 loop: CASSLGRNTEAFF. CDR3 coding DNA: TGTGCCAGCAGTTTGGGTCGGAACACTGAAGCTTTCTTT.

This clone counts as medium-sized. The chain has TRBV6-5 and TRBJ2-5; the D is unclear. From germline, CDR1 is MNHEY and CDR2 SVGAGI. There are 14 residues in the CDR3. V was shortened by 2 bases and J by 5 bases, with 12 bases between the two germline ends. The CDR3 DNA reads TGTGCCAGCAGTTACCAAAACAGCCTGGAGACCCAGTACTTC. Protein: CASSYQNSLETQYF.

V usage is TRBV7-3 and J usage is TRBJ2-6; D may be TRBD1 (6 bases). Per germline, CDR1 SGHTA and CDR2 FQGTGA. The CDR3 is made up of 18 amino acids. V dropped 0 bases and J dropped 0 bases, with 12 bases sitting between them. CDR3 sequence: CASSLTGGSDSGANVLTF. The CDR3 DNA reads TGTGCCAGCAGCTTAACAGGGGGTTCGGACTCTGGGGCCAACGTCCTGACTTTC.

The V gene is TRBV11-2, the J gene TRBJ1-2; TRBD1 is a possible D gene (6 bases). The germline gives CDR1 SGHAT, CDR2 FQNNGV. V lost 3 bases, J lost 8 bases, and 13 bases lay in between. This CDR3 has 13 amino acids. This CDR3 reads CASSFGGANGYTF. The CDR3 coding sequence is TGTGCCAGCAGCTTTGGGGGGGCGAACGGCTACACCTTC.

The genes are TRBV19 and TRBJ2-2, with D possibly matching TRBD1 (5 bases). Trimming removed 4 bases from V and 4 bases from J, with 13 bases in between. The CDR3 loop spans 15 amino acids. Germline-derived CDR1 and CDR2 are LNHDA and SQIVND (reference sequence). DNA for the CDR3: TGTGCCAGTAGTACCATCCTGGGGCTCACCGGGGAGCTGTTTTTT. Translating gives CASSTILGLTGELFF.

The rearrangement joins TRBV5-6 to TRBJ1-4; tentative D call: TRBD1 (5 bases). The germline V and J ends were trimmed by 3 bases and 8 bases, with 8 bases remaining between them. The CDR3 runs 12 residues. The germline gives CDR1 SGHDT, CDR2 YYEEEE. The CDR3 is CASSSGGEKLFF. The CDR3 nucleotides read TGTGCCAGCAGCTCCGGGGGAGAAAAACTGTTTTTT.

The chain has TRBV27 and TRBJ2-3; TRBD2 matches 12 bases. J lost 13 bases, V lost 8 bases, and 7 bases had no gene match. CDR1 and CDR2 from the germline V gene are MNHEY and SMNVEV (reference sequence). The CDR3 extends over 12 amino acids. The CDR3 DNA sequence: TGTGCCAGCGGGACTAGCGGGTCTGAAGAGTATTTT. The encoded protein is CASGTSGSEEYF.

V and J are TRBV18 and TRBJ2-2, with D perhaps matching TRBD1 or TRBD2 (5 bases each). With 1 base removed from V and 1 base from J, the gap between germline ends came to 13 bases. Germline values: CDR1 KGHSH, CDR2 LQKENI. The CDR3 runs to 17 residues. The chain's CDR3 is CASSPLEGPLNTGELFF. CDR3 nucleotides: TGTGCCAGCTCACCACTCGAGGGGCCTTTGAACACCGGGGAGCTGTTTTTT.

The chain uses TRBV7-8 and TRBJ2-1; maybe TRBD1 (5 bases). The CDR3 is 12 residues long. Germline loops: CDR1 SGHVS, CDR2 FQNEAQ. Trimming removed 4 bases from V and 8 bases from J, with 9 bases in between. In DNA form, the CDR3 reads TGTGCCAGCAGCTCAGGGTTCGATGAGCAGTTCTTC. It translates to CASSSGFDEQFF.